This record covers a single TCR beta chain. The data belong to a study of blood T cell repertoires in COVID-19. The table came from immunoSEQ multiplex PCR; TCRdb's copy has only in-frame clones and leaves some out. The table records fewer than 350,000 clones, around 86% of them present only once. This CDR3 region has 16 residues. V gave up 0 bases and J gave up 2 bases, with 12 bases separating them. Looked up from germline, CDR1 is LGHNA and CDR2 is YSLEER. The sequenced sample was PBMCs or T cells enriched from blood (not recorded which). The chain recombines TRBV4-3 with TRBJ2-3, with D perhaps TRBD2 (5 bases). The TCR comes from a man aged 60 to 69 who had recovered from COVID-19. CDR3 loop: CASSQDTRENTDTQYF. The CDR3 coding sequence is TGCGCCAGCAGCCAAGATACTAGAGAGAACACAGATACGCAGTATTTT.